This entry concerns a single T cell receptor beta chain. CDR3 size: 16 residues. V lost 7 bases to trimming and J lost 5 bases; unmatched junction nucleotides: 9. Looked up from germline, CDR1 is MDHEN and CDR2 is SYDVKM. These data come from a study of lymphopenia after photon versus proton radiotherapy. Sequencing used immunoSEQ multiplex PCR; TCRdb keeps in-frame clones, though not all of them. Of tens of thousands of clones in the sample, around 90% were seen once. The clonotype was recovered from a man between 60 and 75 years old with cholangiocarcinoma. Sequencing used peripheral blood, obtained from a patient treated with photon-based radiotherapy. The chain combines TRBV28 with TRBJ2-7, with 15 positions matching TRBD2. The CDR3 nucleotides read TGTGCCAGCACCAATCCGGGACTAGCGGGGGGCAACGAGCAGTACTTC. As protein: CASTNPGLAGGNEQYF.